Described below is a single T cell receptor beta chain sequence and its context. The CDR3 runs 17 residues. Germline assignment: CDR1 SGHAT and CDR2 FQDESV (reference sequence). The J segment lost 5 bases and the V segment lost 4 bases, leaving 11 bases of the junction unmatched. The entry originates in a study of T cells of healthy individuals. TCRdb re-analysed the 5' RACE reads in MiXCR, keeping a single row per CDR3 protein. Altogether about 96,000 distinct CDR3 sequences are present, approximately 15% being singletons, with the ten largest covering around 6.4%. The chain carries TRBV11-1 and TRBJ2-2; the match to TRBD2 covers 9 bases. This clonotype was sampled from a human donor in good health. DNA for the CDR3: TGTGCCAGCAGCTCCTGGCTAGCGGGGCGAGGGACCGGGGAGCTGTTTTTT. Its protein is CASSSWLAGRGTGELFF.